Shown below are 22 T cell receptor beta chains from a single sample sequenced in a study of blood T cell repertoires in COVID-19. Produced via immunoSEQ multiplex PCR; TCRdb's table is partial and in-frame only. The sample gives 150,000 to 200,000 clones, roughly nine tenths of which show up once; around 2.3% is in the top ten. The sequenced material came from peripheral blood. The receptors were gathered from a man aged 70 or older with active or convalescent COVID-19.

This clone was picked up one time. The chain carries TRBV6-6 and TRBJ2-7, with 10 nucleotides matching TRBD1. The CDR3 is 15 residues long. Germline CDR1 reads MNHNY; CDR2 reads SVGAGI (reference sequence). Trimming at V came to 6 bases and at J to 6 bases, leaving 11 bases not matched to a gene. The CDR3 is CASRPSRQGASEQYF. CDR3 bases: TGTGCCAGCAGACCTAGTAGACAGGGGGCGAGCGAGCAGTACTTC.

The chain has TRBV2 and TRBJ1-6; 7 nucleotides align to TRBD1. V was pared by 7 bases and J by 1 base, with 7 bases of the junction left unmatched. The CDR3 is made up of 16 amino acids. Germline values: CDR1 SNHLY, CDR2 FYNNEI. CDR3 loop: CASTRQGGSYNSPLHF. In DNA form, the CDR3 reads TGTGCCAGCACCCGACAGGGTGGGTCCTATAATTCACCCCTCCACTTT.

This chain links TRBV28 with TRBJ2-1; TRBD1 aligns across 10 bases. Germline CDR1 is MDHEN and CDR2 is SYDVKM. V shed 6 bases and J 4 bases; nucleotides not matched to a gene: 3. The CDR3 contains 14 residues. The CDR3 spells CASRRDRGYNEQFF. CDR3 in DNA: TGTGCCAGCAGGCGGGACAGGGGATACAATGAGCAGTTCTTC.

The chain employs TRBV7-9 and TRBJ2-2; TRBD1 agrees at 7 bases. The V gene's germline CDR1 is SEHNR and CDR2 FQNEAQ (reference sequence). After removal of 0 bases from V and 6 bases from J, the junction contained 7 bases not matched to a gene. The CDR3 consists of 16 residues. Here the CDR3 DNA reads TGTGCCAGCAGCTTAGCGCTAACAGGGGTGGCCGGGGAGCTGTTTTTT. As protein: CASSLALTGVAGELFF.

The J gene is TRBJ2-5, the V gene TRBV19, with 7 bases fitting TRBD1. This CDR3 is built from 16 residues. Trimming cost V 5 bases and J 2 bases; bases outside gene matches: 11. Germline V lookup: CDR1 LNHDA, CDR2 SQIVND (reference sequence). The CDR3 region has the DNA TGTGCCAGTAGTCCTAACGCCGGGACAGATCAAGAGACCCAGTACTTC. It encodes CASSPNAGTDQETQYF.

In this sample, this clone turned up once. This chain uses TRBV6-6 with TRBJ1-4; 8 nucleotides line up with TRBD1. The CDR3 is made up of 13 amino acids. Germline V gene lookup returns CDR1 MNHNY and CDR2 SVGAGI (reference sequence). With V trimmed by 6 bases and J by 8 bases, 5 bases remained unmatched. DNA for the CDR3: TGTGCCAGCAGGATAACAGGGGGAGAAAAACTGTTTTTT. As protein: CASRITGGEKLFF.

This clone was counted a single time. The chain links TRBV19 to TRBJ2-5; 10 bases line up with TRBD1. Germline V gives CDR1 LNHDA, CDR2 SQIVND (reference sequence). Trimming took 6 bases from V and 7 from J; bases not matched to a gene: 11. This CDR3 is 15 amino acids long. The CDR3 nucleotides are TGTGCCAGTAGCCCGGGACAGGGGTTCGGCGGGACCCAGTACTTC. This sequence encodes CASSPGQGFGGTQYF.

This chain joins TRBV19 and TRBJ2-5, with 7 nucleotides matching TRBD2. The ends lost 3 bases at V and 2 bases at J; junction bases unmatched: 12. Germline CDR1 is LNHDA and CDR2 is SQIVND (reference sequence). This CDR3 is built from 17 residues. The CDR3 region is CASSIGGGASGQETQYF. The CDR3 DNA sequence: TGTGCCAGTAGTATCGGCGGAGGGGCTAGCGGACAAGAGACCCAGTACTTC.

The table lists this clone with a count of one. This chain connects TRBV4-1 to TRBJ1-3; possible D gene TRBD1, 5 bases. The CDR3 is made up of 12 amino acids. V gave up 7 bases and J gave up 7 bases, with 11 bases separating them. Germline lookup yields CDR1 MGHRA and CDR2 YSYEKL. CDR3 DNA: TGCGCCAGCACCCCCGGGGGGAACACCATATATTTT. Residues: CASTPGGNTIYF.

The rearrangement links TRBV4-1 to TRBJ1-4; D possibly corresponds to TRBD1 (6 bases). Deletions cut 5 bases from V and 8 bases from J, with 18 bases between. The germline V gene encodes CDR1 MGHRA and CDR2 YSYEKL. The CDR3 has 15 residues. CDR3 coding DNA: TGCGCCAGCAGCTTCGGGCGGACAGTAGGGGAAAAACTGTTTTTT. Translating gives CASSFGRTVGEKLFF.

V usage is TRBV7-7 and J usage is TRBJ1-6, with unresolved D. The length of the CDR3 is 14 residues. V lost 5 bases, J lost 7 bases, and 12 bases lay in between. The germline V gene has CDR1 SSHAT and CDR2 FNYEAQ (reference sequence). This CDR3 reads CASSPPGDNSPLHF. The CDR3 nucleotides are TGTGCCAGCAGCCCGCCAGGCGACAATTCACCCCTCCACTTT.

The rearrangement links TRBV5-1 to TRBJ2-4; a weak D match, TRBD1 (6 bases). Germline CDR1 SGHRS, CDR2 YFSETQ. Deletions cut 4 bases from V and 0 bases from J, with 14 bases between. CDR3 length: 16 residues. The CDR3 DNA reads TGCGCCAGCAGCCTACAGGGTGGGATAGCCAAAAACATTCAGTACTTC. The encoded protein is CASSLQGGIAKNIQYF.

The rearrangement uses TRBV6-5 and TRBJ2-7, with 9 positions matching TRBD1. Germline CDR1 MNHEY, CDR2 SVGAGI. This CDR3 comprises 15 residues. V was pared by 7 bases and J by 0 bases, with 7 bases of the junction left unmatched. In DNA form, the CDR3 reads TGTGCCAGCAAACCCGGGACAGGGTCCTCCTACGAGCAGTACTTC. It encodes CASKPGTGSSYEQYF.

The rearrangement uses TRBV4-3 and TRBJ1-1; no clear D. Trimming shortened V by 2 bases and J by 4 bases, and 8 bases separated the two germline ends. Germline loops: CDR1 LGHNA, CDR2 YSLEER. CDR3 length equals 13 residues. CDR3 coding DNA: TGCGCCAGCAGCCAATATTCGGGCACTGAAGCTTTCTTT. This gives the protein CASSQYSGTEAFF.

This rearrangement joins TRBV4-3 to TRBJ2-2, with a weak D call TRBD1 (6 bases). Germline assignment: CDR1 LGHNA and CDR2 YSLEER. V was cut by 0 bases and J by 3 bases, with 8 bases left in between. The CDR3 sequence is 15 residues long. As DNA, the CDR3 is TGCGCCAGCAGCCAAGACGGGACACACACCGGGGAGCTGTTTTTT. This sequence encodes CASSQDGTHTGELFF.

V is TRBV9 and J is TRBJ2-1, with D perhaps TRBD2 (5 bases). V dropped 0 bases and J dropped 4 bases, with 11 bases sitting between them. There are 15 residues in the CDR3. Germline V gene data show CDR1 as SGDLS and CDR2 as YYNGEE. CDR3 coding DNA: TGTGCCAGCAGCGTAGCGGGGTCACCGTACAATGAGCAGTTCTTC. Protein: CASSVAGSPYNEQFF.

The chain has TRBV5-5 and TRBJ1-1; tentative D call: TRBD1 (6 bases). Trimming removed 5 bases at V and 0 bases at J, with 14 bases between. The CDR3 totals 15 residues. Germline CDR1 is SGHKS and CDR2 is YYEKEE (reference sequence). CDR3 nucleotide sequence: TGTGCCAGCAGTCGTATACAGGGCGTGAACACTGAAGCTTTCTTT. Its protein is CASSRIQGVNTEAFF.

V and J are TRBV27 and TRBJ1-5; a weak D match, TRBD1 (5 bases). Germline lookup yields CDR1 MNHEY and CDR2 SMNVEV (reference sequence). The CDR3 is 14 residues long. Trimming cost V 5 bases and J 4 bases, with 12 bases left between them. This CDR3 reads CASSDRGANQPQHF. The CDR3 nucleotides read TGTGCCAGCAGTGATCGCGGGGCGAATCAGCCCCAGCATTTT.

The CDR3 reads CASSAGTNYGYTF. The CDR3 coding sequence is TGTGCCAGTAGCGCAGGAACTAACTATGGCTACACCTTC. This chain joins TRBV19 and TRBJ1-2, with unresolved D. CDR3 length: 13 amino acids. The germline V gene has CDR1 LNHDA and CDR2 SQIVND (reference sequence). Trimming left V 6 bases short and J 0 bases short, with 8 bases between.

The chain combines TRBV18 with TRBJ2-3; 11 nucleotides agree with TRBD2. Germline loops: CDR1 KGHSH, CDR2 LQKENI. This CDR3 region has 16 residues. The ends lost 6 bases at V and 4 bases at J; junction bases unmatched: 9. The CDR3 bases are TGTGCCAGCTCGCCAGTAGCGGGAGGGATGGCAGATACGCAGTATTTT. Translating gives CASSPVAGGMADTQYF.

The rearrangement uses TRBV5-4 and TRBJ1-1, with TRBD1 matching 9 bases. Unmatched junction bases numbered 6, after V lost 4 bases and J lost 5 bases. The germline V gene encodes CDR1 SGHNT and CDR2 YYREEE (reference sequence). The CDR3 has 14 residues. The chain's CDR3 is CASSGGQGGTEAFF. Here the CDR3 DNA reads TGTGCCAGCAGCGGGGGACAGGGAGGAACTGAAGCTTTCTTT.

Written as DNA, the CDR3 is TGCGCCAGCAGCTTGACGGGTTTCTCCTACGAGCAGTACTTC. Translating gives CASSLTGFSYEQYF. The rearrangement uses TRBV5-1 and TRBJ2-7; D not resolved. V dropped 1 base and J dropped 0 bases, with 8 bases sitting between them. Germline CDR1 reads SGHRS; CDR2 reads YFSETQ. The CDR3 is 14 residues long.